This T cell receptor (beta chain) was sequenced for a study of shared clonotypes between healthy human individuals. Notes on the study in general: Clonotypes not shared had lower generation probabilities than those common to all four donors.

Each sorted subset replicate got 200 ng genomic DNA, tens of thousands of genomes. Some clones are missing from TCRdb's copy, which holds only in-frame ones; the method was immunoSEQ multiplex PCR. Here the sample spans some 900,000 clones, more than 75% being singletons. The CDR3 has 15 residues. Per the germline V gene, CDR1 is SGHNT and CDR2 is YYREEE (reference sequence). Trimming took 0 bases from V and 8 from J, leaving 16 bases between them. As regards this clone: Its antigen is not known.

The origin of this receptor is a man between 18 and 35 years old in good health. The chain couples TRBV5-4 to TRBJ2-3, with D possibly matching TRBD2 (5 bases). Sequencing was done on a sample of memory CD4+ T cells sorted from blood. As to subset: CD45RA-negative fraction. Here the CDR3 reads CASSLGSGNLATQYF. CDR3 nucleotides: TGTGCCAGCAGCTTGGGGTCGGGAAATCTGGCTACGCAGTATTTT.